Shown below are 7 T cell receptor beta chains from a single sample sequenced in a study of OX40 agonist ivuxolimab in advanced cancers. Libraries were prepared by immunoSEQ multiplex PCR; TCRdb keeps only in-frame clonotypes and omits some of them. The sample lists 55,000 to 70,000 clones, around 89% occurring once. The sequencing here drew on CD4+ or CD8+ T cells sorted from blood, taken in a trial of the OX40 agonist ivuxolimab. The receptors shown here come from an adult with an advanced solid tumor such as melanoma, head and neck, liver or kidney cancer.

This chain joins TRBV28 and TRBJ1-1, with unresolved D. V was clipped by 6 bases and J by 2 bases, with 16 bases between them. CDR1 and CDR2 (germline): MDHEN, SYDVKM. The CDR3 has 15 amino acids. CDR3 sequence: CASSAKLVGNTEAFF. The CDR3 DNA sequence: TGTGCCAGCAGCGCAAAATTGGTGGGAAACACTGAAGCTTTCTTT. Full variable domain (missing parts from reference TRBV28 and TRBJ1-1): DVKVTQSSRYLVKRTGEKVFLECVQDMDHENMFWYRQDPGLGLRLIYFSYDVKMKEKGDIPEGYSVSREKKERFSLILESASTNQTSMYLCASSAKLVGNTEAFFGQGTRLTVV.

CDR3 loop: CASSEALLAYYEQYF. The CDR3 nucleotides are TGTGCCAGCAGTGAAGCGCTTCTGGCCTACTACGAGCAGTACTTC. The chain combines TRBV2 with TRBJ2-7; no definite D call. V lost 0 bases and J lost 3, with 12 bases in between. This CDR3 is built from 15 residues. Germline-derived CDR1 and CDR2 are SNHLY and FYNNEI.

V and J are TRBV7-8 and TRBJ1-1; no firm D call. The CDR3 spans 13 residues. Looked up from germline, CDR1 is SGHVS and CDR2 is FQNEAQ. V lost 3 bases to trimming and J lost 4 bases, with 9 bases between them. The CDR3, as DNA: TGTGCCAGCAGCTTGGGAACTTTCACTGAAGCTTTCTTT. It specifies CASSLGTFTEAFF.

The V and J genes are TRBV6-5 and TRBJ2-1; D may be TRBD2 (6 bases). CDR3 length equals 16 residues. The germline V gene has CDR1 MNHEY and CDR2 SVGAGI. Trimming stripped 0 bases from V and 3 bases from J, with 12 bases between. As DNA, the CDR3 is TGTGCCAGCAGTTACTCGGGGGGAGTTCGCTACAATGAGCAGTTCTTC. It is translated as CASSYSGGVRYNEQFF.

The chain has TRBV7-6 and TRBJ1-5, with D hard to call. CDR1 and CDR2 from the germline V gene are SGHVS and FNYEAQ. V dropped 2 bases and J dropped 0 bases, with 11 bases sitting between them. The CDR3 covers 16 residues. In nucleotides, the CDR3 is TGTGCCAGCAGCTTAATGGGAGGAACTAGCAATCAGCCCCAGCATTTT. Protein: CASSLMGGTSNQPQHF.

The chain combines TRBV5-4 with TRBJ2-1, with 13 bases identical to TRBD2. CDR3 length: 17 amino acids. CDR1 and CDR2 from the germline V gene are SGHNT and YYREEE (reference sequence). With 5 bases clipped from V and 8 bases from J, the junction kept 13 bases outside the gene matches. The CDR3 spells CASSRTSGSLGFDEQFF. DNA for the CDR3: TGTGCCAGCAGTAGGACTAGCGGGAGTTTAGGGTTCGATGAGCAGTTCTTC.

This clone was seen a single time. The rearrangement uses TRBV11-3 and TRBJ2-1; TRBD2 agrees at 9 bases. J gave up 4 bases and V 4 bases, and 14 bases lay outside the gene matches. Germline V lookup: CDR1 SGHNT, CDR2 YENEEA. The CDR3 is 18 residues long. The CDR3 bases are TGTGCCAGCAGCTCCTCGGCCGGGAGGCTAGCGGGGTACAATGAGCAGTTCTTC. This codes for CASSSSAGRLAGYNEQFF.